The present entry profiles one TCR beta chain with its context. Its antigen is undetermined. The PCR employed 60 Vbeta primers together with 13 Jbeta primers. TCRdb's table, derived via immunoSEQ multiplex PCR, lists solely in-frame clones and lacks some. The sample yields about 140,000 clones, roughly 70% seen once. These data come from a study of cytomegalovirus exposure and HLA in healthy donors. Study summary: The Caucasian-associated ancestry cluster contained roughly four fifths of the approximately 410 genotyped donors.

Germline V gives CDR1 SEHNR, CDR2 FQNEAQ (reference sequence). V trimming: 5 bases; J trimming: 4 bases; junction bases outside the gene matches: 6. This CDR3 is 15 amino acids long. Whole-study findings and limits: Researchers reported from a later analysis that most CMV-associated TCR beta chains appeared HLA-restricted. Overall, 164 TCR beta chains were annotated as cytomegalovirus-associated.

Sequencing was done on a sample of PBMCs. This clonotype was obtained from a woman aged 40-49 years in good health and CMV-seronegative. This rearrangement joins TRBV7-9 to TRBJ2-1, with 9 bases identical to TRBD2. Written as DNA, the CDR3 is TGTGCCAGCAGCGCTGGCAGCGGGAGGTACAATGAGCAGTTCTTC. Amino acid sequence: CASSAGSGRYNEQFF.